The clone carrying this T cell receptor (beta chain) ranks as large (0.1 to 1%). As yet, its antigen is unknown. Using around 14 ng of total RNA, TCR libraries were made with the QIAseq Immune Repertoire TCR panel. TCRdb redid the calling of the reads with MiXCR, one entry per CDR3 protein. The table lists 650 to 1,000 distinct CDR3 sequences, roughly 5% of them singletons. The CDR3 loop spans 20 amino acids. With V trimmed by 5 bases and J by 1 base, 17 bases remained unmatched. Germline V gene sequence: CDR1 LNHDA, CDR2 SQIVND (reference sequence). This sample stems from a study of circulating CD8 cells and anti-PD-1 response in melanoma. As for the study in general: Treatment was intravenous nivolumab at 3 mg/kg every 2 weeks. Complete or partial response defined responders; stable or progressive disease, non-responders. Findings of the study overall: Clonotype sharing was highest between DPOS and TIGIT subsets. Diversity ranked highest in DNEG and lowest in TIGIT subsets.

From live CD3+CD8+TCRalphabeta+ cells, four PD-1 and/or TIGIT subsets were sorted. The gene calls are TRBV19 and TRBJ2-6; 7 bases agree with TRBD1. The clonotype was recovered from a human donor with melanoma. The material was CD8+ T cells from PBMCs, obtained at baseline or after one month of anti-PD-1 therapy (not recorded which). The CDR3 sequence is CASSSLAQTGFVSGANVLTF. The CDR3 bases are TGTGCCAGTAGTTCACTCGCACAGACAGGGTTTGTGTCTGGGGCCAACGTCCTGACTTTC.